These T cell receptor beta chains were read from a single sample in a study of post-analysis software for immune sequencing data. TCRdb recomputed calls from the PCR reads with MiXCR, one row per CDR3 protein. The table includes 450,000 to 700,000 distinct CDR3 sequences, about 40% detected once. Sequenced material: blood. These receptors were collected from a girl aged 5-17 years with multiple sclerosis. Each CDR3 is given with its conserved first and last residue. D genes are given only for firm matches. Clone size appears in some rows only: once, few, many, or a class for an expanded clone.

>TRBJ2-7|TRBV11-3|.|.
CASSAGHSYEQYF
TGTGCCAGCAGCGCGGGACATTCCTACGAGCAGTACTTC
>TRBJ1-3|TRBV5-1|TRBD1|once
CASSAAVGQGRGNTIYF
TGCGCCAGCAGCGCAGCCGTTGGACAGGGGCGAGGAAACACCATATATTTT
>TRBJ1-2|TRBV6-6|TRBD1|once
CASSYSQGDGDGYTF
TGTGCCAGCAGTTACTCCCAGGGGGATGGGGACGGCTACACCTTC
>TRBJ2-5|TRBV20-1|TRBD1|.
CSARDLDREQETQYF
TGCAGTGCTAGAGACCTGGACAGGGAACAAGAGACCCAGTACTTC
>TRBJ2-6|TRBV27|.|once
CASSPTPGSGANVLTF
TGTGCCAGCAGTCCGACACCGGGGTCTGGGGCCAACGTCCTGACTTTC
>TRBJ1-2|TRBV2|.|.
CASSEDYGYTF
TGTGCCAGCAGTGAGGATTATGGCTACACCTTC
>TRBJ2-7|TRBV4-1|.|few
CASSQTGHRADEQYF
TGCGCCAGCAGCCAAACCGGACATAGGGCGGACGAGCAGTACTTC
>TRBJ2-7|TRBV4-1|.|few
CASSQEGGREIGEQYF
TGCGCCAGCAGCCAAGAAGGAGGCAGGGAGATTGGCGAGCAGTACTTC
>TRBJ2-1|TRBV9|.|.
CASSLRTADNEQFF
TGTGCCAGCAGCCTTCGGACAGCTGACAATGAGCAGTTCTTC
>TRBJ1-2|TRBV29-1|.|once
CSVPLAQRRFGEVSYGYTF
TGCAGCGTTCCTCTAGCCCAAAGGCGGTTCGGGGAAGTAAGCTATGGCTACACCTTC
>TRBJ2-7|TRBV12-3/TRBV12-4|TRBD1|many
CASSPGTDYEQYF
TGTGCCAGCAGCCCCGGGACAGATTACGAGCAGTACTTC
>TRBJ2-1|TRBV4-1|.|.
CASSQGGPGSLSYNEQFF
TGCGCCAGCAGCCAAGGGGGCCCAGGTTCCCTCTCCTACAATGAGCAGTTCTTC
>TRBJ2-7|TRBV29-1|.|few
CSVAQGAYEQYF
TGCAGCGTTGCCCAGGGAGCCTACGAGCAGTACTTC
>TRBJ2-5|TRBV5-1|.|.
CASSPESETQYF
TGCGCCAGCAGCCCGGAATCCGAGACCCAGTACTTC
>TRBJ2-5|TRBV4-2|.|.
CASSQDPGSTWEQYF
TGTGCCAGCAGCCAAGATCCGGGGAGCACCTGGGAGCAGTACTTC
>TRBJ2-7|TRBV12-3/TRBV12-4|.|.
CASSLTSPSEQYF
TGTGCCAGCAGTCTCACCTCCCCAAGCGAGCAGTACTTC
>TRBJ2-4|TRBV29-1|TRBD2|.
CSALLAGGIGRNIQYF
TGCAGCGCATTACTAGCGGGGGGTATAGGCAGAAACATTCAGTACTTC
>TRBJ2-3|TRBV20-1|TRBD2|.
CSALRLAGFTDTQYF
TGCAGTGCTCTAAGACTAGCGGGGTTCACAGATACGCAGTATTTT
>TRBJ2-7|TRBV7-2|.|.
CASSHKEEWDEQYF
TGTGCCAGCAGCCATAAAGAGGAATGGGACGAGCAGTACTTC
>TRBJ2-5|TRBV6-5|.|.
CASSYWAAEGGETQYF
TGTGCCAGCAGTTACTGGGCGGCCGAGGGGGGAGAGACCCAGTACTTC
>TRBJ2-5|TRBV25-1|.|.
CASSEGLAKETQYF
TGTGCCAGCAGTGAGGGGCTAGCCAAAGAGACCCAGTACTTC
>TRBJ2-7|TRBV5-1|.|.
CASSGTLGRDEQYF
TGCGCCAGCAGCGGGACACTAGGGAGGGACGAGCAGTACTTC
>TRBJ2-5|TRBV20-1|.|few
CSAPESGQSQETQYF
TGCAGTGCCCCGGAATCTGGACAGTCCCAAGAGACCCAGTACTTC
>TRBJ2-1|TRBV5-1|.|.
CASSLELGIYNEQFF
TGCGCCAGCAGCTTGGAACTAGGAATCTACAATGAGCAGTTCTTC
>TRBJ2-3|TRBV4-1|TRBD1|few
CASSHGTGTDTQYF
TGCGCCAGCAGCCACGGGACAGGCACAGATACGCAGTATTTT
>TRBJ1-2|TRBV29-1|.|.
CSFREGNYGYTF
TGCAGCTTCCGGGAGGGGAACTATGGCTACACCTTC
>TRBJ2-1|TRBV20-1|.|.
CSPTGSGNMGEQFF
TGCAGTCCTACAGGCTCCGGGAATATGGGTGAGCAGTTCTTC
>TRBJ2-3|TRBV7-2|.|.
CASSGSTSAQYF
TGTGCCAGCAGCGGATCGACTTCGGCGCAGTATTTT
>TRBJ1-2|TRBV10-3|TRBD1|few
CAISETRGAYGYTF
TGTGCCATCAGTGAGACCAGGGGGGCCTATGGCTACACCTTC
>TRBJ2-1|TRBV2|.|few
CASSASGNEQFF
TGTGCCAGCAGTGCTTCCGGCAATGAGCAGTTCTTC